What follows are 18 T cell receptor beta chains derived from one specimen sequenced in a study of T cell repertoires in cytomegalovirus infection. TCRdb analysed the reads with MiXCR anew, one entry per CDR3 protein. The sample includes 200,000 or so distinct CDR3 sequences, 35% to 45% of them seen just once. The antigens these receptors bind are not known. This specimen consisted of CD8+ T cells from cultured PBMCs, obtained from culture after CMV antigen stimulation. The receptors were sampled from a human donor in good health (CMV status not recorded). Some clones in this sample may be carry-over from other donors' samples.

The J gene is TRBJ2-7, the V gene TRBV7-8, with TRBD2 matching over 7 bases. J was trimmed by 4 bases and V by 5 bases; bases with no gene match: 8. CDR3 length equals 14 residues. Germline CDR1 reads SGHVS; CDR2 reads FQNEAQ. CDR3 sequence: CASSGSGVLYEQYF. In DNA form, the CDR3 reads TGTGCCAGCAGCGGAAGCGGGGTCCTTTACGAGCAGTACTTC.

DNA of the CDR3: TGCGCCAGCAGCCAACTGGAGACGGTCCTCTCCTACAATGAGCAGTTCTTC. This translates into CASSQLETVLSYNEQFF. This rearrangement joins TRBV4-1 to TRBJ2-1; D is unclear. The CDR3 has 17 amino acids. The V gene lost 2 bases and the J gene lost 0 bases, with 14 bases spanning the gap. Germline CDR1 reads MGHRA; CDR2 reads YSYEKL.

This chain uses TRBV10-3 with TRBJ2-5; D is perhaps TRBD2 (6 bases). The CDR3 totals 16 residues. Germline-derived CDR1 and CDR2 are ENHRY and SYGVKD. The V and J ends lost 0 bases and 1 base respectively, with 12 bases between them. The CDR3 DNA sequence: TGTGCCATCAGTGAGTCCATGGGGGGACCCCAAGAGACCCAGTACTTC. This translates into CAISESMGGPQETQYF.

The gene calls are TRBV7-7 and TRBJ1-2; TRBD1 matches at 8 bases. The V gene's germline CDR1 is SSHAT and CDR2 FNYEAQ (reference sequence). This CDR3 spans 16 amino acids. J was trimmed by 2 bases and V by 0 bases; bases with no gene match: 5. The CDR3 DNA follows: TGTGCCAGCAGCTTAGCGGTGGCAGGGGGCAACTATGGCTACACCTTC. Residues: CASSLAVAGGNYGYTF.

About this clonotype: The junction departs from the called germline gene at one end, perhaps through a read error. The genes are TRBV7-2 and TRBJ2-7; 7 bases line up with TRBD2. The CDR3 sequence is 16 residues long. The germline V gene encodes CDR1 SGHTA and CDR2 FQGNSA. This CDR3 is CASSLVGGRDQYEQYF. In DNA, the CDR3 is TGTGCAAGCAGCTTAGTAGGTGGGAGGGACCAGTACGAGCAGTACTTC. Complete variable domain (other parts from reference TRBV7-2 and TRBJ2-7): GAGVSQSPSNKVTEKGKDVELRCDPISGHTALYWYRQSLGQGLEFLIYFQGNSAPDKSGLPSDRFSAERTGGSVSTLTIQRTQQEDSAVYLCASSLVGGRDQYEQYFGPGTRLTVT.

This clonotype has a handful of counts. V usage is TRBV27 and J usage is TRBJ1-6, with D perhaps matching TRBD1 (6 bases). Trimming shortened V by 2 bases and J by 8 bases, and 7 bases separated the two germline ends. CDR1 is MNHEY and CDR2 is SMNVEV in the germline V gene (reference sequence). The CDR3 consists of 13 residues. Written as DNA, the CDR3 is TGTGCCAGCAGTTTAACAGGGCATTCACCCCTCCACTTT. Translating it yields CASSLTGHSPLHF.

A remark on this clonotype: With a much larger clone just one base away, this may be a read error. The chain recombines TRBV7-6 with TRBJ1-1; possibly TRBD1 for D (5 bases). With 2 bases removed from V and 1 base from J, the gap between germline ends came to 11 bases. This CDR3 contains 15 residues. Germline V gene sequence: CDR1 SGHVS, CDR2 FNYEAQ. CDR3 bases: TGTGCCAGCAGCTTAATCGGGGCTAAGAACACTGAAGCTTTCTTT. Translating gives CASSLIGAKNTEAFF.

The V gene is TRBV15, the J gene TRBJ2-1, with D possibly matching TRBD2 (6 bases). Between the trimmed V and J ends, which lost 0 bases and 0 bases, there was a span of 15 bases. Germline CDR1 LNHNV, CDR2 YYDKDF (reference sequence). The CDR3 length is 18 residues. The CDR3 loop is CATSREIASVPSYNEQFF. The DNA for the CDR3 is TGTGCCACCAGCAGAGAAATCGCTAGCGTCCCCTCCTACAATGAGCAGTTCTTC.

Judged by abundance, this clonotype is medium-sized. The chain uses TRBV11-2 and TRBJ1-5, with D possibly being TRBD1 (6 bases). Germline loops: CDR1 SGHAT, CDR2 FQNNGV. The CDR3 covers 15 residues. V lost 5 bases and J lost 0, with 11 bases in between. CDR3 in DNA: TGTGCCAGCAGCCCCGGACAGAATAGCAATCAGCCCCAGCATTTT. Protein: CASSPGQNSNQPQHF.

This clonotype occurred a few times. The CDR3 DNA reads TGTGCCAGCAGCTTAGGGGGCGGCCACGGGGCTGAGCAGTTCTTC. Protein product: CASSLGGGHGAEQFF. The J gene is TRBJ2-1, the V gene TRBV11-3; tentatively, D is TRBD1 or TRBD2 (5 bases each). Trimming left V 1 base short and J 9 bases short, with 16 bases between. Germline lookup yields CDR1 SGHNT and CDR2 YENEEA. This CDR3 is built from 15 residues.

The rearrangement uses TRBV7-3 and TRBJ2-5; 9 nucleotides agree with TRBD1. Germline lookup yields CDR1 SGHTA and CDR2 FQGTGA. J lost 1 base, V lost 5 bases, and 5 bases had no gene match. This CDR3 is built from 15 residues. The CDR3 DNA reads TGTGCCAGCAGCGGAACGGACAGGGGCCAAGAGACCCAGTACTTC. Its protein is CASSGTDRGQETQYF.

Comments on this clonotype: One end of the junction does not line up with germline, which may come from a read error. V and J are TRBV6-8 and TRBJ1-2, with D possibly matching TRBD1 (5 bases). CDR1 is MNHGY, CDR2 SAAAGT, per germline. The CDR3 is 18 residues long. DNA of the CDR3: TGTGCCAGCAGTTACTCGCGGGAGGGTCGGGGGTTTTCCTATGTCTACACCTTC. Its protein product is CASSYSREGRGFSYVYTF.

The V and J genes are TRBV27 and TRBJ2-1; D gene unclear. Germline V gene lookup returns CDR1 MNHEY and CDR2 SMNVEV (reference sequence). This CDR3 contains 15 residues. The V end lost 3 bases, the J end lost 0 bases, and 9 bases lay between the germline ends. Written as DNA, the CDR3 is TGTGCCAGCAGTTTTATGGGTGGCTCCTACAATGAGCAGTTCTTC. Its protein is CASSFMGGSYNEQFF.

At least ten counts were recorded for this clonotype. V is TRBV7-2 and J is TRBJ1-1; D uncertain. V was cut by 2 bases and J by 2 bases, with 9 bases left in between. This CDR3 is built from 14 residues. Germline V gene lookup returns CDR1 SGHTA and CDR2 FQGNSA. CDR3 nucleotides: TGTGCCAGCAGCTTAACAGTCACCAACACTGAAGCTTTCTTT. It translates to CASSLTVTNTEAFF.

At least ten counts were recorded for this clonotype. CDR3 sequence: CASSQTGETQYF. CDR3 bases: TGTGCCAGCAGCCAGACCGGGGAGACCCAGTACTTC. The chain has TRBV3-1 and TRBJ2-5; D uncertain. Trimming shortened V by 3 bases and J by 5 bases, and 7 bases separated the two germline ends. In germline, CDR1 is LGHDT, CDR2 YNNKEL (reference sequence). The CDR3 runs 12 residues.

The chain recombines TRBV29-1 with TRBJ2-7; no reliable D call. V lost 3 bases, J lost 4 bases, and 10 bases lay in between. Looked up from germline, CDR1 is SQVTM and CDR2 is ANQGSEA. The CDR3 is made up of 12 amino acids. CDR3 region: CSVEGFAYEQYF. Here the CDR3 DNA reads TGCAGCGTTGAGGGGTTCGCTTACGAGCAGTACTTC.

The chain joins TRBV6-5 to TRBJ2-1, with 8 bases fitting TRBD2. The J segment lost 4 bases and the V segment lost 0 bases, leaving 5 bases of the junction unmatched. The CDR3 extends over 16 amino acids. The V gene's germline CDR1 is MNHEY and CDR2 SVGAGI. The CDR3 sequence is CASSYSSGGDYNEQFF. CDR3 sequence (DNA): TGTGCCAGCAGTTACTCGTCGGGGGGGGATTACAATGAGCAGTTCTTC.

The chain links TRBV7-1 to TRBJ1-6; D ambiguous. TRBV7-1 is known as an ORF, though its function is uncertain. V was pared by 5 bases and J by 9 bases, with 14 bases between. This CDR3 contains 14 residues. The CDR3 here is CASSGRMGSSPLHF. The CDR3 DNA follows: TGTGCCAGCAGCGGTCGGATGGGGAGTTCACCCCTCCACTTT.